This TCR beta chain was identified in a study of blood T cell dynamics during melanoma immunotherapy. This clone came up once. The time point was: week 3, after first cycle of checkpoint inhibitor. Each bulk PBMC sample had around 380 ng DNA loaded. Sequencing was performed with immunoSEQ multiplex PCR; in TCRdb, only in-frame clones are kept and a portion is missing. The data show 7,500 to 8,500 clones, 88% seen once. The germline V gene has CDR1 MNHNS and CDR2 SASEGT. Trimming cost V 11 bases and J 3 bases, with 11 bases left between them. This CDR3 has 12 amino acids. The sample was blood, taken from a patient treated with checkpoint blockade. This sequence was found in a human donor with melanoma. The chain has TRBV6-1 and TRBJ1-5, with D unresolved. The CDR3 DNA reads TGTGCCGCCGGGGAGCCCAATCAGCCCCAGCATTTT. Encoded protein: CAAGEPNQPQHF.